This TCR beta chain was captured by sequencing in a study of T cell repertoires in cytomegalovirus infection (dated by TCRdb to about 2019). Background on the whole study: Donor HLA type was relevant to the analysis, as public TCR beta signatures indicated carriage of CMV infection together with the matching HLA type.

Regarding this clonotype: Its antigen is not yet known. Base quality data are lacking; no much larger clone is found one base away.

The CDR3 spans 15 residues, from the cysteine through the phenylalanine. The CDR3 DNA has 45 bases and is translated from base 1. Per the germline V gene, MNHNS is the CDR1 and SASEGT is the CDR2. V is shortened by 5 bases, J by 0 bases, and the region joining them spans 11 bases. These reads were obtained on an Illumina HiSeq 1500. TCRdb's own reprocessing of the public reads used fastp at Q25 and MiXCR and kept productive beta chains. Rows with one shared CDR3 protein collapse into an entry with the most common genes and DNA. Present in this sample are fewer than 300,000 distinct CDR3 sequences, roughly 26% of which were seen just once. The ten largest clones capture about 15% of the sample. The research as a whole found: In both this cohort and an independent cohort of a few hundred donors, the cumulative frequency of public TCR beta family members distinguished carriers of CMV infection plus the relevant HLA type. The ex vivo response was dominated by HLA-C-restricted CMV-specific TCR beta clonotypes, which also provided the single most frequent clonotype in two of eight donors.

Source material: PBMCs. The V and J segments used are TRBV6-1 and TRBJ1-3, with the D gene call left open. The receptor's source is a human donor in good health (CMV status not recorded). Some clones in this sample may be carry-over from other donors' samples. CDR3 region: CASSRTGNSGNTIYF. The bases are TGTGCCAGCAGTCGAACCGGGAACTCTGGAAACACCATATATTTT.